A selection of T cell receptor beta chains follows, all from one sample in a study of control samples from healthy donors and cancer patients. Produced via immunoSEQ multiplex PCR; TCRdb's table is partial and in-frame only. The sample has some 250,000 clones; almost 85% are singletons. The material sequenced was PBMCs. The receptors come from a woman aged 55-69 years with lung cancer. Both conserved end residues are part of each CDR3.

>TRBV20-1|TRBJ2-1
CSARKFSEQFF
>TRBV25-1|TRBJ1-4
CASSDGPLYSNEKLFF
>TRBV5-1|TRBJ2-1
CASSLQENEQFF
>TRBV6-5|TRBJ2-5
CASSQGPEYF
>TRBV27|TRBJ2-1
CASSRLAGGPNEQFF
>TRBV24-1|TRBJ2-7
CATSNSGTFSYEQYF
>TRBV3-1/TRBV3-2|TRBJ2-1
CASSQVVRSSYNEQFF
>TRBV20-1|TRBJ2-7
CSAGGLAVQYF
>TRBV7-2|TRBJ1-5
CASSQRDRGMSLPQHF
>TRBV6-4|TRBJ2-1
CASSLSSYNEQFF
>TRBV10-3|TRBJ1-2
CAIRDGYYGYTF
>TRBV28|TRBJ1-4
CASSLPPGGQKLFF
>TRBV7-2|TRBJ1-2
CASSWLGGEFSYTF
>TRBV15|TRBJ1-5
CATSREQQGAFQPQHF
>TRBV19|TRBJ2-1
CASSIKILNEQFF
>TRBV18|TRBJ1-1
CASSPPRDLNSEAFF
>TRBV9|TRBJ2-2
CASSVAGTGELFF
>TRBV11-2|TRBJ1-1
CASSPRQFTEAFF
>TRBV7-9|TRBJ1-4
CASRDEAGVGEKLFF
>TRBV29-1|TRBJ2-1
CSVEGVGGIYNEQFF
>TRBV29-1|TRBJ2-1
CSVSVAGVGNEQFF
>TRBV5-4|TRBJ2-7
CASSLRRVEAYEQYF
>TRBV6-1|TRBJ1-3
CASSETRYTIYF
>TRBV2|TRBJ2-7
CASSDQGQGYEQYF
>TRBV13|TRBJ1-1
CASSTRTENTEAFF
>TRBV19|TRBJ2-7
CATSPSGSWQYF
>TRBV3-1/TRBV3-2|TRBJ2-3
CASSQVLAGGPDTQYF
>TRBV10-3|TRBJ2-5
CAISESIGTETQYF
>TRBV7-9|TRBJ2-5
CASSSSGDGVETQYF
>TRBV3-1/TRBV3-2|TRBJ1-6
CASGMGPGSPLHF
>TRBV2|TRBJ1-2
CASTQRGWEAYGYTF
>TRBV2|TRBJ1-4
CASSEISGIGGEKLFF
>TRBV6-6|TRBJ2-5
CASSFSDYSETQYF
>TRBV6-1|TRBJ1-6
CASSEPGKPLHF
>TRBV6-5|TRBJ1-2
CAGVRGNYGYTF
>TRBV4-1|TRBJ1-1
CASSQAPQQVMNTEAFF
>TRBV28|TRBJ1-3
CASSPGGQVISGNTIYF
>TRBV11-1|TRBJ1-1
CASSSYGTPNTEAFF
>TRBV6-6|TRBJ2-5
CASSGPRRAIQETQYF
>TRBV10-3|TRBJ1-3
CAIRGTTGNTIYF
>TRBV12-3/TRBV12-4|TRBJ1-2
CASSLLQGYGYTF
>TRBV7-9|TRBJ1-4
CASSWGGSTNEKLFF